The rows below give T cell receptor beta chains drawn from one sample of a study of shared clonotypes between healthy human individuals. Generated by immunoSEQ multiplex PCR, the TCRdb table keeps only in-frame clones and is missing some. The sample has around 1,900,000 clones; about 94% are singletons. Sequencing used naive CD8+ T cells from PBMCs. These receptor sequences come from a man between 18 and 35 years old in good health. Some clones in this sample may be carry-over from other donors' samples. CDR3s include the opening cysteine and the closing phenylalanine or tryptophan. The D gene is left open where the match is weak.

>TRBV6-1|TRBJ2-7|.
CASSGVSYEQYF
TGTGCCAGCAGTGGAGTATCTTACGAGCAGTACTTC
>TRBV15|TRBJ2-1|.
CATSVGGGGHNEQFF
TGTGCCACCTCCGTTGGGGGAGGGGGTCACAATGAGCAGTTCTTC
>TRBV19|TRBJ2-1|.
CASSPSGSYNEQFF
TGTGCCAGTAGCCCTTCCGGTTCCTACAATGAGCAGTTCTTC
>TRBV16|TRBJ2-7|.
CASSQSYGYEQYF
TGTGCCAGCAGCCAATCGTACGGCTACGAGCAGTACTTC
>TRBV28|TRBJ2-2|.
CASSLIPTGELFF
TGTGCCAGCAGTTTGATACCCACCGGGGAGCTGTTTTTT
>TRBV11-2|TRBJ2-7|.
CASSLKSLARPAQYF
TGTGCCAGCAGCTTAAAGTCATTGGCCCGTCCTGCGCAGTACTTC
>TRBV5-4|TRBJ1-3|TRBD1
CASSLTGASISGNTIYF
TGTGCCAGCAGCTTGACAGGGGCCTCCATCTCTGGAAACACCATATATTTT
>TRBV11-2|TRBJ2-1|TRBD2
CASSLFPSGRNEQFF
TGTGCCAGCAGCTTATTTCCTAGCGGGAGGAATGAGCAGTTCTTC
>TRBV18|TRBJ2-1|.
CASSPTPDPYNEQFF
TGTGCCAGCTCACCGACTCCGGACCCATACAATGAGCAGTTCTTC
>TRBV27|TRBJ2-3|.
CASSFQTRSTDTQYF
TGTGCCAGCAGTTTCCAGACTCGTAGCACAGATACGCAGTATTTT
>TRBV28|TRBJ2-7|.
CASSLGAYEQYF
TGTGCCAGCAGTTTGGGGGCATACGAGCAGTACTTC
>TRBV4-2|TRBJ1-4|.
CASSQEMRGWEKLFF
TGTGCCAGCAGCCAAGAAATGCGGGGATGGGAAAAACTGTTTTTT
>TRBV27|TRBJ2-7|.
CASSTMTDYYEQYF
TGTGCCAGCAGTACAATGACAGATTACTACGAGCAGTACTTC
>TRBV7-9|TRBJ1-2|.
CASSLGVQGNGGYTF
TGTGCCAGCAGCTTAGGGGTGCAGGGGAATGGCGGCTACACCTTC
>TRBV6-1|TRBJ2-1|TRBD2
CASSASGSLYNEQFF
TGTGCCAGCAGCGCCAGCGGGAGCTTATACAATGAGCAGTTCTTC
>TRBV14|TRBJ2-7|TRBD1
CASSKTGWSYEQYF
TGTGCCAGCAGCAAGACAGGGTGGTCCTACGAGCAGTACTTC
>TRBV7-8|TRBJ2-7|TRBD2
CASSPTSGPAYEQYF
TGTGCCAGCAGCCCGACTAGCGGACCGGCCTACGAGCAGTACTTC
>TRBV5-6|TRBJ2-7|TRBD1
CASSFPNRGSPEQYF
TGTGCCAGCAGCTTTCCGAACAGGGGGTCACCCGAGCAGTACTTC
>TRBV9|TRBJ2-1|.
CASGSYEQFF
TGTGCCAGCGGGAGTTATGAGCAGTTCTTC
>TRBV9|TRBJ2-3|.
CASSVFLGTDTQYF
TGTGCCAGCAGCGTATTCTTGGGCACAGATACGCAGTATTTT